This T cell receptor beta chain was identified during a study of identical twins. Study-wide results and limits: Among monozygotic twins, out-of-frame TCR alpha sharing exceeded what models predicted. Twins shared beta out-of-frame sequences in excess, but this excess was weaker.

This clonotype was counted once. The antigen remains undetermined. Through template switching, a universal primer site was introduced, and the cDNA contained unique molecular identifiers. From the 5' RACE reads, TCRdb called clonotypes with MiXCR, one entry per CDR3 protein. The repertoire consists of around 960,000 distinct CDR3 sequences, with 10% to 15% occurring once and the leading ten covering 1.5% to 2%. Trimming cost V 5 bases and J 3 bases, with 12 bases left between them. The CDR3 runs to 13 residues. CDR1 and CDR2 (germline): DFQATT, SNEGSKA (reference sequence). Healthy Caucasians provided all donations. These sequences were also reported in another study, on yellow fever vaccine responses in identical twins.

The chain combines TRBV20-1 with TRBJ2-3, with D perhaps matching TRBD1 or TRBD2 (6 bases each). Sequences were obtained from PBMCs. The TCR comes from a woman younger than 35 in good health. The CDR3 loop is CSAPRGATDTQYF. The CDR3 region has the DNA TGCAGTGCTCCTAGGGGGGCGACAGATACGCAGTATTTT.